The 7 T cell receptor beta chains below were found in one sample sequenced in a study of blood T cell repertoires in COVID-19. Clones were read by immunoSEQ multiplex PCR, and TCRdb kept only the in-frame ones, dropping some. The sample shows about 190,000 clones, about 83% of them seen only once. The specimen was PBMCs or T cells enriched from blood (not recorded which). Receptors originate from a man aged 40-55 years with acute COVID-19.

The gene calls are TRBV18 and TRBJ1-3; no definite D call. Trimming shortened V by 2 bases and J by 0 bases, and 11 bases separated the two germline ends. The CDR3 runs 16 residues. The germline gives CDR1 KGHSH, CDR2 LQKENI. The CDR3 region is CASSPDVRSSGNTIYF. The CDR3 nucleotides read TGTGCCAGCTCACCAGACGTGCGGAGCTCTGGAAACACCATATATTTT.

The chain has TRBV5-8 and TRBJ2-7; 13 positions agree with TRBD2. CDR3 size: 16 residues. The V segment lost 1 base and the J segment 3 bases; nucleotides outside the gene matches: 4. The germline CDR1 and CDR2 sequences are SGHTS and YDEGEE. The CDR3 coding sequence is TGTGCCAGCAGCTTGTATTGGACTAGCGGGAGCTACGAGCAGTACTTC. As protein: CASSLYWTSGSYEQYF.

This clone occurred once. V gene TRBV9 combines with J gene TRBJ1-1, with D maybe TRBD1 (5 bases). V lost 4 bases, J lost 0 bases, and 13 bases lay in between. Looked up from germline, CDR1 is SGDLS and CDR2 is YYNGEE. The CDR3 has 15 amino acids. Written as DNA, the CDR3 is TGTGCCAGCAGCCCAGCACGGGGGGTGAACACTGAAGCTTTCTTT. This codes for CASSPARGVNTEAFF.

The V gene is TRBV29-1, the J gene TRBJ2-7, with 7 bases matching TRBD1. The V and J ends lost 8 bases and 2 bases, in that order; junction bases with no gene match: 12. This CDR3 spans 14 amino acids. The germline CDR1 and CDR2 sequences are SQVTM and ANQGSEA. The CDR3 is CSTRTGALAYEQYF. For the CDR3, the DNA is TGCAGCACACGAACAGGGGCATTGGCCTACGAGCAGTACTTC.

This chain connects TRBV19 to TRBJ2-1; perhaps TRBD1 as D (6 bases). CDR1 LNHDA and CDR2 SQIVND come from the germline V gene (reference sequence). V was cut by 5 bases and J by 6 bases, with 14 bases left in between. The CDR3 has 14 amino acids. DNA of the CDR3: TGTGCCAGTAGTTGGGCAGGGGCTAGCAATGAGCAGTTCTTC. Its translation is CASSWAGASNEQFF.

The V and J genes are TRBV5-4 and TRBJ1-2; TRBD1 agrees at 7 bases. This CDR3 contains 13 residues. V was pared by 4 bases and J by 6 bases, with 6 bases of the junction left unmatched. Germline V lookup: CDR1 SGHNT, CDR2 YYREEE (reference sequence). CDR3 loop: CASSPDRDHGYTF. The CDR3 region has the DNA TGTGCCAGCAGCCCTGACAGGGATCATGGCTACACCTTC.

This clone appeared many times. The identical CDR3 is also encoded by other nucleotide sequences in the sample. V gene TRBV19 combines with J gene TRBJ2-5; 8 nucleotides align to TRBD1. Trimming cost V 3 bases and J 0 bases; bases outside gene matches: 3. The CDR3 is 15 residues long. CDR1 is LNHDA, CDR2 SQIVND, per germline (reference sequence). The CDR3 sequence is CASSIRQGYQETQYF. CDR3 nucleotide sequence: TGTGCCAGTAGTATCAGACAGGGGTACCAAGAGACCCAGTACTTC.